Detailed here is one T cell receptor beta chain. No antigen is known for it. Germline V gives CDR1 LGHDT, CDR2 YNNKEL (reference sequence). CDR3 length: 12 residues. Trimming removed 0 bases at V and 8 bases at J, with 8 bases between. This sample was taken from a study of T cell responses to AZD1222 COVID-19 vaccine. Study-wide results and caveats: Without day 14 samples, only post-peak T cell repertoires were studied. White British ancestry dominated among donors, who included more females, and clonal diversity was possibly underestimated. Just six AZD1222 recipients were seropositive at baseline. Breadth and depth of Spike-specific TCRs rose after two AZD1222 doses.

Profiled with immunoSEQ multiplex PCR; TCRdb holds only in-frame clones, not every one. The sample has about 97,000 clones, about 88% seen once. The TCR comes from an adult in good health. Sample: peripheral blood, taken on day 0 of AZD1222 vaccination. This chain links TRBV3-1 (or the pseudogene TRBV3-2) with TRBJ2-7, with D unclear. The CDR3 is CASSQEGSKQYF. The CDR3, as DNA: TGTGCCAGCAGCCAAGAAGGTTCTAAGCAGTACTTC.